The entry that follows covers one TCR beta chain sequence. Its antigen is currently unknown. Germline loops: CDR1 WNHNN, CDR2 SYGVQD (reference sequence). Trimming removed 5 bases from V and 9 bases from J; junction bases left unmatched: 19. The length of the CDR3 is 18 residues. The data derive from a study of cytomegalovirus exposure and HLA in healthy donors. Across the study: Of some 360 genotyped donors, 65% to 85% clustered with self-reported Caucasian donors. Study-wide results and limits: A later analysis found common viral pathogens apparently linked to several of the most significant clusters. Reports state that TCR beta sequences accurately predicted most subjects' HLA-A and HLA-B alleles. Earlier analysis yielded a pattern in which most TCR beta V segments were productive about 87% or about 30% of the time.

Researchers ran the PCR with 60 Vbeta and 13 Jbeta primers. Clones were read by immunoSEQ multiplex PCR, and TCRdb kept only the in-frame ones, dropping some. The profile shows a few hundred thousand clones, roughly 91% of them singletons. The sample consisted of PBMCs. The origin of this receptor is a girl aged 2 to 10 in good health and CMV-seronegative. The chain uses TRBV10-1 and TRBJ2-1; 10 positions agree with TRBD2. This CDR3 is CASSPARGTSVGGGEQFF. CDR3 bases: TGCGCCAGCAGTCCAGCCAGGGGGACTAGCGTAGGAGGGGGTGAGCAGTTCTTC.